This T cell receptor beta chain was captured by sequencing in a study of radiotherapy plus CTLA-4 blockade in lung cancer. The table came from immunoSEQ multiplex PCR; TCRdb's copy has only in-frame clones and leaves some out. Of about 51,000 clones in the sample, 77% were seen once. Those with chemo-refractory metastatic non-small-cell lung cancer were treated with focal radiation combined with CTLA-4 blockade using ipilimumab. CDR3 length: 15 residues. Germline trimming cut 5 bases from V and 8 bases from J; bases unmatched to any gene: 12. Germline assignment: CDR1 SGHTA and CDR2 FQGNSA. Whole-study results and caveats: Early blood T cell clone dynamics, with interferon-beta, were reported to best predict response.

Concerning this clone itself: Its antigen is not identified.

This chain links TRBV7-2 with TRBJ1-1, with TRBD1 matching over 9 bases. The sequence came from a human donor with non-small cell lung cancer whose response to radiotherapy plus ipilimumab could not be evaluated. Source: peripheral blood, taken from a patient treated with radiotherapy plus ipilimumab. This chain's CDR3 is CASSPRPGTGREAFF. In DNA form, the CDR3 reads TGTGCCAGCAGCCCACGGCCCGGGACAGGGAGGGAAGCTTTCTTT.